Sequencing of this T cell receptor (beta chain) was carried out in a study of CD8 T cells in Susac syndrome. Study-wide results and caveats: The study recognized that the number of individuals in its TCR sequencing and HLA analysis was relatively small.

V was pared by 2 bases and J by 4 bases, with 15 bases between. The CDR3 loop spans 15 amino acids. Germline-derived CDR1 and CDR2 are MNHEY and SMNVEV (reference sequence). Random hexamers primed reverse transcription of about 0.45 to 1 ug RNA. TCRdb re-called the immunoSEQ multiplex PCR reads with MiXCR, one entry per CDR3 protein. This sample has about 150,000 distinct CDR3 sequences; nearly 97% occur once, and the top ten carry 0.15%. On this clonotype: Its antigen is unidentified.

Sequencing input: CD8+ T cells from PBMCs. This receptor was identified in a human donor with multiple sclerosis. The chain couples TRBV27 to TRBJ2-7; TRBD1 might be the D (5 bases). CDR3 nucleotides: TGTGCCAGCAGTTTAAACGCAGGGCCAGCATACGAGCAGTACTTC. Translation: CASSLNAGPAYEQYF.